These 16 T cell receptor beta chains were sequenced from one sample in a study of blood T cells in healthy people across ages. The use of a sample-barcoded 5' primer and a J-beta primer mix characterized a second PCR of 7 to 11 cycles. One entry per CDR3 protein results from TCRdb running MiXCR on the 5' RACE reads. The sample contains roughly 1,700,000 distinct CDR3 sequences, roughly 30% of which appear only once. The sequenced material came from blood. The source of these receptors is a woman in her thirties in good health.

CDR3 nucleotides: TGCGCCAGCAGCTCGGAATGGACTAGCGGGGGGTCCAATAGCTCCTACAATGAGCAGTTCTTC. Translated: CASSSEWTSGGSNSSYNEQFF. The chain combines TRBV5-1 with TRBJ2-1; 14 positions match TRBD2. The V segment lost 3 bases and the J segment 0 bases; nucleotides outside the gene matches: 14. The germline CDR1 and CDR2 sequences are SGHRS and YFSETQ. The CDR3 contains 21 residues.

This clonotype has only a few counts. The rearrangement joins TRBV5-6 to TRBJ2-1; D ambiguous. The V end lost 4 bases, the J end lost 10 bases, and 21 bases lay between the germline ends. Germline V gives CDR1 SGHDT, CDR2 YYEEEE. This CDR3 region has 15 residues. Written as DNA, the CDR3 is TGTGCCAGCAGCCCCGGGTTTATCGTTTTTCAGGAGCAGTTCTTC. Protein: CASSPGFIVFQEQFF.

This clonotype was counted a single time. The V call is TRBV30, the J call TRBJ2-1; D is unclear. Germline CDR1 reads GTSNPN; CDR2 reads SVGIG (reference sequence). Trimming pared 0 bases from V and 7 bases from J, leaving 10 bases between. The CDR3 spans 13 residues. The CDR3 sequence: CAWSVAERNEQFF. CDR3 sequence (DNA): TGTGCCTGGAGTGTTGCGGAGAGAAATGAGCAGTTCTTC.

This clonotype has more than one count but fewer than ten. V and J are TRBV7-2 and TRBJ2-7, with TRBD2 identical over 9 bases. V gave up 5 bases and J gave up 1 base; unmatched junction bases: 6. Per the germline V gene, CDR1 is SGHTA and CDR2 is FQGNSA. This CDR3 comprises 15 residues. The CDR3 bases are TGTGCCAGCAGCACCAACGGACTAGCGTCCTACGAGCAGTACTTC. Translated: CASSTNGLASYEQYF.

The CDR3 region is CASSSNPWDRGLLDTEAFF. CDR3 nucleotide sequence: TGTGCCAGCAGTTCAAACCCCTGGGACAGGGGGCTTTTGGACACTGAAGCTTTCTTT. This chain connects TRBV28 to TRBJ1-1; 12 nucleotides match TRBD1. This CDR3 spans 19 amino acids. With 4 bases clipped from V and 3 bases from J, the junction kept 15 bases outside the gene matches. The germline gives CDR1 MDHEN, CDR2 SYDVKM.

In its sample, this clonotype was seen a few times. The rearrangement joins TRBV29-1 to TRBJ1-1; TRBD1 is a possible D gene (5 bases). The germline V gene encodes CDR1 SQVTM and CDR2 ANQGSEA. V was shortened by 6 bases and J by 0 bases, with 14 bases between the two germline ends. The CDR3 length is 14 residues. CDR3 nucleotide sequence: TGCAGCGTCCTGATGGGGGGTATGAACACTGAAGCTTTCTTT. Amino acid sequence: CSVLMGGMNTEAFF. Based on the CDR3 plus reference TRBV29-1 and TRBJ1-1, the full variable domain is SAVISQKPSRDICQRGTSLTIQCQVDSQVTMMFWYRQQPGQSLTLIATANQGSEATYESGFVIDKFPISRPNLTFSTLTVSNMSPEDSSIYLCSVLMGGMNTEAFFGQGTRLTVV.

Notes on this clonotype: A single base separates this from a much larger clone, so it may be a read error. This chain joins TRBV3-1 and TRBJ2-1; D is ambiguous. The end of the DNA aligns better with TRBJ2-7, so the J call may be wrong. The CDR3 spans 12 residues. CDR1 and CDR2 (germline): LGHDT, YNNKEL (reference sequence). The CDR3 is CASSQDWNEQYF. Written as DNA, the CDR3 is TGTGCCAGCAGCCAAGATTGGAATGAGCAGTACTTC.

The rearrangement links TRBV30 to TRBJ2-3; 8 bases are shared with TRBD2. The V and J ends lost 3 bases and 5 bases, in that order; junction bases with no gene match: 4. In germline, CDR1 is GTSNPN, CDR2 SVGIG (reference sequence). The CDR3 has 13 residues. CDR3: CAWSGGAGDTQYF. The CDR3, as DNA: TGTGCCTGGAGCGGGGGGGCTGGAGATACGCAGTATTTT. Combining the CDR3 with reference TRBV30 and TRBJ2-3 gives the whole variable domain SQTIHQWPATLVQPVGSPLSLECTVEGTSNPNLYWYRQAAGRGLQLLFYSVGIGQISSEVPQNLSASRPQDRQFILSSKKLLLSDSGFYLCAWSGGAGDTQYFGPGTRLTVL.

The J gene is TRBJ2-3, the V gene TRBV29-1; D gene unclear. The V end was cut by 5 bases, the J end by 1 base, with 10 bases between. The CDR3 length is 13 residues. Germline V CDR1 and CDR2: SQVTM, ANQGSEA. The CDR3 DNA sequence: TGCAGCGTTCTGGTTAGGGGCACAGATACGCAGTATTTT. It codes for CSVLVRGTDTQYF.

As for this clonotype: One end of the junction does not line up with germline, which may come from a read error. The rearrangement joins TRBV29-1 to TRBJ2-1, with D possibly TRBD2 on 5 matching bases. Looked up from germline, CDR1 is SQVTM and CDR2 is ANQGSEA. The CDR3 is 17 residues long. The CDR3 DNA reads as TGCAACGTTGAAGATGTCCCCGTGAGGAGAGGGTACAATGAGCAGTTCTTC. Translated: CNVEDVPVRRGYNEQFF.

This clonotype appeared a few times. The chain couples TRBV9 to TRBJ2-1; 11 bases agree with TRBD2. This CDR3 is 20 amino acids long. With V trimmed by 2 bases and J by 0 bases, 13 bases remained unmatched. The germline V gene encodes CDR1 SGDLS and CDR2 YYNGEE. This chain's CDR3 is CASSVSPGTSGGSSYNEQFF. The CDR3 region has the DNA TGTGCCAGCAGCGTCTCGCCCGGGACTAGCGGAGGTAGCTCCTACAATGAGCAGTTCTTC.

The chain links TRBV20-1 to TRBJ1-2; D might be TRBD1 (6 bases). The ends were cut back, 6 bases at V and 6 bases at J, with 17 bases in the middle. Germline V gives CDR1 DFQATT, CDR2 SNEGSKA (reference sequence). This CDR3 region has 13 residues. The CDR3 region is CSAENRVGDGYTF. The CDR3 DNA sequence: TGCAGTGCCGAGAACAGGGTCGGCGATGGCTACACCTTC.

The CDR3 sequence is CASSETGPKAEQYF. For the CDR3, the DNA is TGCGCCAGCAGCGAAACGGGACCAAAAGCCGAGCAGTACTTC. The chain couples TRBV4-1 to TRBJ2-7; D may correspond to TRBD1 or TRBD2 (5 bases each). Between the trimmed V and J ends, which lost 5 bases and 6 bases, there was a span of 17 bases. Germline lookup yields CDR1 MGHRA and CDR2 YSYEKL. CDR3 length: 14 amino acids.

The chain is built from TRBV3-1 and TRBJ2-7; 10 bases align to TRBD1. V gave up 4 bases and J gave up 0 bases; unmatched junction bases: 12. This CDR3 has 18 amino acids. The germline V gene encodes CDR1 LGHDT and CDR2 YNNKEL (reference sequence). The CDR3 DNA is TGTGCCAGCAGCCCCCGCAGGGACAGGGGCCTCGTCTCCTACGAGCAGTACTTC. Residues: CASSPRRDRGLVSYEQYF.

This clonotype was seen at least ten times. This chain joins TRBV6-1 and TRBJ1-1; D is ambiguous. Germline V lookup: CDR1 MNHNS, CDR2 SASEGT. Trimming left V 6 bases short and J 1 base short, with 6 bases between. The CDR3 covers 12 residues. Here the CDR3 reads CASRGGNTEAFF. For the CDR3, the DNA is TGTGCCAGCAGGGGAGGGAACACTGAAGCTTTCTTT.

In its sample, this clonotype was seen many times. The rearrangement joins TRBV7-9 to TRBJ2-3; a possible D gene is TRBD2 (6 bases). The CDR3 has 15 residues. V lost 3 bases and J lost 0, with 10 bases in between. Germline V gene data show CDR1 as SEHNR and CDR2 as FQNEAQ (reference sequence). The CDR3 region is CASSFRGGSTDTQYF. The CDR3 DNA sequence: TGTGCCAGCAGCTTCCGTGGGGGGAGCACAGATACGCAGTATTTT.